Shown below are 7 T cell receptor beta chains from a single sample sequenced in a study of blood T cell repertoires in COVID-19. Method: immunoSEQ multiplex PCR; TCRdb's copy keeps in-frame clones and lacks some. In the table there are 130,000 to 150,000 clones, approximately 88% of which are singletons. Sequenced sample: PBMCs or T cells enriched from blood (not recorded which). The receptors originated from a woman aged 25 to 45 with acute COVID-19.

The chain recombines TRBV4-3 with TRBJ2-1, with 8 bases that match TRBD2. Germline V gene sequence: CDR1 LGHNA, CDR2 YSLEER. The CDR3 has 14 residues. V gave up 3 bases and J gave up 9 bases; unmatched junction bases: 7. As DNA, the CDR3 is TGCGCCAGCAGCCAGGGGACTAGTCTTGGTGAGCAGTTCTTC. Translation: CASSQGTSLGEQFF.

This chain links TRBV11-2 with TRBJ2-2, with 7 bases lining up with TRBD2. J gave up 3 bases and V 0 bases, and 4 bases lay outside the gene matches. CDR1 is SGHAT, CDR2 FQNNGV, per germline. CDR3 length equals 16 residues. The DNA of the CDR3 is TGTGCCAGCAGCTTAGAGCCGGGGGGAGACACCGGGGAGCTGTTTTTT. Translation gives CASSLEPGGDTGELFF.

The rearrangement links TRBV7-2 to TRBJ1-2; D perhaps matches TRBD1 (5 bases). From germline, CDR1 is SGHTA and CDR2 FQGNSA. This CDR3 has 14 amino acids. The V gene lost 1 base and the J gene lost 4 bases, with 10 bases spanning the gap. CDR3 DNA sequence: TGTGCCAGCAGCTTAGATGGGGCAGTCTATGGCTACACCTTC. Translating it yields CASSLDGAVYGYTF.

The chain carries TRBV9 and TRBJ2-1, with 7 nucleotides matching TRBD2. With 3 bases clipped from V and 8 bases from J, the junction kept 8 bases outside the gene matches. Germline values: CDR1 SGDLS, CDR2 YYNGEE. CDR3 length: 14 residues. The CDR3 DNA reads as TGTGCCAGCAGCGGTCGCGGGAGTCGGGATGAGCAGTTCTTC. Translating gives CASSGRGSRDEQFF.

CDR3 protein: CASGTGGWETQYF. DNA for the CDR3: TGTGCTAGTGGGACAGGGGGATGGGAGACCCAGTACTTC. This chain joins TRBV12-5 and TRBJ2-5; 9 nucleotides line up with TRBD1. This CDR3 is 13 amino acids long. The V segment lost 6 bases and the J segment 5 bases; nucleotides outside the gene matches: 4. Per germline, CDR1 LGHNT and CDR2 FRNRAP.

The chain uses TRBV12-3 or TRBV12-4 and TRBJ2-5; 11 positions match TRBD1. V shed 8 bases, J shed 5 bases, and the junction held 1 base outside the gene matches. This CDR3 spans 12 amino acids. CDR3 DNA: TGTGCCAGCGGGACAGGGGGTGAGACCCAGTACTTC. It is translated as CASGTGGETQYF.

This clone was recorded once. Here the CDR3 reads CATSEGGNSNQPQHF. As DNA, the CDR3 is TGTGCCACCAGTGAGGGAGGAAACAGCAATCAGCCCCAGCATTTT. This chain uses TRBV24-1 with TRBJ1-5; D ambiguous. Germline V gene data show CDR1 as KGHDR and CDR2 as SFDVKD. The CDR3 loop spans 15 amino acids. V dropped 4 bases and J dropped 1 base, with 10 bases sitting between them.